One and the same sample provided the 10 T cell receptor beta chains below, sequenced in a study of cytomegalovirus exposure and HLA in healthy donors (dated by TCRdb to about 2017). Library method: the immunoSEQ multiplex PCR assay. For the multiplex PCR, a mixture combining 60 forward primers for TCR Vbeta segments and 13 reverse primers for TCR Jbeta segments was used. TCRdb retrieved this table from immuneACCESS and kept in-frame rearrangements only. Not all clones are present; in checked studies, unresolved V genes account for under half, and no reason is known for the remainder. This sample gives about 200,000 clones in total; around 80% of them show up just once. The leading ten clones occupy about 3.8% of the sample. Sequencing was performed on PBMCs. These receptors were obtained from a male donor in good health and CMV-seronegative.

The chain has TRBV5-1 and TRBJ2-2, with a weak D call TRBD2 (6 bases). Looked up from germline, CDR1 is SGHRS and CDR2 is YFSETQ. This CDR3 is 14 amino acids long. V was trimmed by 5 bases and J by 2 bases, leaving 10 bases between them. Written as DNA, the CDR3 is TGCGCCAGCAGGGGACTTCTAAACACCGGGGAGCTGTTTTTT. Translated, it gives CASRGLLNTGELFF. The entire variable domain, with the rest obtained from reference TRBV5-1 and TRBJ2-2, is as follows: KAGVTQTPRYLIKTRGQQVTLSCSPISGHRSVSWYQQTPGQGLQFLFEYFSETQRNKGNFPGRFSGRQFSNSRSEMNVSTLELGDSALYLCASRGLLNTGELFFGEGSRLTVL.

This chain uses TRBV7-2 with TRBJ2-2, with 7 bases identical to TRBD2. CDR1 is SGHTA, CDR2 FQGNSA, per germline. There are 17 residues in the CDR3. The ends lost 0 bases at V and 4 bases at J; junction bases unmatched: 8. The CDR3 loop reads CASSLAGGRGSTGELFF. The CDR3 bases are TGTGCCAGCAGCTTAGCGGGTGGGAGGGGTAGCACCGGGGAGCTGTTTTTT.

The CDR3 here is CASSQGGFDEQFF. The CDR3 nucleotides are TGTGCCAGCAGCCAGGGAGGGTTCGATGAGCAGTTCTTC. The genes are TRBV7-3 and TRBJ2-1, with TRBD2 matching 7 bases. J lost 8 bases, V lost 5 bases, and 6 bases had no gene match. Germline CDR1 SGHTA, CDR2 FQGTGA. The CDR3 is 13 amino acids.

The chain is built from TRBV4-1 and TRBJ1-3; D is ambiguous. V lost 0 bases and J lost 4, with 16 bases in between. The germline V gene encodes CDR1 MGHRA and CDR2 YSYEKL. The CDR3 sequence is 17 residues long. The CDR3 sequence is CASSQDEVRFSGNTIYF. The CDR3 nucleotides read TGCGCCAGCAGCCAAGATGAAGTGCGGTTCTCAGGAAACACCATATATTTT.

Turning to this clone: The junction departs from germline at one end; a sequencing error may be responsible. The CDR3 here is CSSSLTGSVTEAFF. CDR3 in DNA: TGTTCCAGCAGCTTAACAGGGTCCGTCACTGAAGCTTTCTTT. The rearrangement uses TRBV7-9 and TRBJ1-1; a possible D gene is TRBD1 (6 bases). This CDR3 has 14 amino acids. The germline V gene encodes CDR1 SEHNR and CDR2 FQNEAQ (reference sequence).

The chain combines TRBV19 with TRBJ2-3; D possibly corresponds to TRBD2 (5 bases). Germline V gene sequence: CDR1 LNHDA, CDR2 SQIVND (reference sequence). V was trimmed by 3 bases and J by 1 base, leaving 8 bases between them. This CDR3 comprises 14 residues. The CDR3 sequence is CASSMRAGTDTQYF. The CDR3 nucleotides are TGTGCCAGTAGTATGAGGGCAGGCACAGATACGCAGTATTTT.

This rearrangement joins TRBV14 to TRBJ2-2; D gene ambiguous. Germline lookup yields CDR1 SGHDN and CDR2 FVKESK. Trimming shortened V by 1 base and J by 4 bases, and 4 bases separated the two germline ends. The CDR3 loop spans 13 amino acids. The CDR3 DNA follows: TGTGCCAGCAGCCAAGGACTCACCGGGGAGCTGTTTTTT. Residues: CASSQGLTGELFF.

The V call is TRBV6-5, the J call TRBJ1-5, with TRBD1 matching over 10 bases. V was clipped by 6 bases and J by 4 bases; unmatched bases: 6. Germline loops: CDR1 MNHEY, CDR2 SVGAGI. The CDR3 covers 15 residues. CDR3 in amino acids: CASRRDRGENQPQHF. The CDR3 DNA sequence: TGTGCCAGCAGGAGGGACAGGGGAGAGAATCAGCCCCAGCATTTT.

The chain's CDR3 is CASNVDRGRSGANVLTF. The CDR3 region has the DNA TGTGCCAGCAACGTGGACAGGGGGAGGTCTGGGGCCAACGTCCTGACTTTC. The genes are TRBV28 and TRBJ2-6; 10 positions match TRBD1. Germline V gene data show CDR1 as MDHEN and CDR2 as SYDVKM. The V and J ends lost 7 bases and 1 base, in that order; junction bases with no gene match: 7. There are 17 residues in the CDR3. The full variable domain, rest sourced from reference TRBV28 and TRBJ2-6, is DVKVTQSSRYLVKRTGEKVFLECVQDMDHENMFWYRQDPGLGLRLIYFSYDVKMKEKGDIPEGYSVSREKKERFSLILESASTNQTSMYLCASNVDRGRSGANVLTFGAGSRLTVL.

The chain recombines TRBV2 with TRBJ1-2; D call uncertain. Germline lookup yields CDR1 SNHLY and CDR2 FYNNEI. The V and J ends lost 2 bases and 4 bases respectively, with 5 bases between them. CDR3 length: 12 amino acids. Here the CDR3 reads CASSEFVYGYTF. The CDR3 DNA sequence: TGTGCCAGCAGTGAATTCGTCTATGGCTACACCTTC. The complete variable domain, with remaining parts taken from reference TRBV2 and TRBJ1-2, reads EPEVTQTPSHQVTQMGQEVILRCVPISNHLYFYWYRQILGQKVEFLVSFYNNEISEKSEIFDDQFSVERPDGSNFTLKIRSTKLEDSAMYFCASSEFVYGYTFGSGTRLTVV.